Listed below are T cell receptor beta chains from one sample, sequenced in a study of post-analysis software for immune sequencing data. TCRdb re-called the PCR reads through MiXCR, storing one row per CDR3 protein. The sample lists 450,000 to 650,000 distinct CDR3 sequences; about 40% were seen once. Sequenced material: blood. All receptors derive from a girl between 5 and 17 years old with multiple sclerosis. Both conserved end residues are part of each CDR3.

J gene,CDR3 length,V gene,CDR3 protein
TRBJ2-3,14,TRBV20-1,CSARNREGTDTQYF
TRBJ2-1,12,TRBV3-1,CASSQGAVEQFF
TRBJ1-2,16,TRBV4-1,CASSQEVGPQIYGYTF
TRBJ2-6,16,TRBV4-1,CASSQQAGWGANVLTF
TRBJ2-7,12,TRBV12-3/TRBV12-4,CASSPGLGEQYF
-,14,TRBV18,CASSSPGDRNIQYF
TRBJ2-7,13,TRBV12-3/TRBV12-4,CASSYRETYEQYF
TRBJ2-7,16,TRBV6-5,CASQSLGGGPSYEQYF
TRBJ2-7,18,TRBV4-2,CASSHRASGSPPSYEQYF
TRBJ2-3,18,TRBV4-2,CASSQPGLAGGQGDTQYF
TRBJ2-7,17,TRBV20-1,CSARSPGQGEKAYEQYF
TRBJ1-1,13,TRBV6-5,CASSYGLGDGAFF
TRBJ2-1,17,TRBV12-3/TRBV12-4,CASSWGTSGWHYNEQFF
TRBJ2-1,15,TRBV12-3/TRBV12-4,CASSQGRLTYNEQFF
TRBJ1-5,15,TRBV10-3,CAIGAGENSNQPQHF
TRBJ2-4,17,TRBV7-2,CASSYGSGGLAKNIQYF
TRBJ1-5,19,TRBV20-1,CSAPNPPILIPSSNQPQHF
TRBJ2-1,15,TRBV5-6,CASSTVAGVYNEQFF
TRBJ1-1,14,TRBV9,CASSVGPGGSPAFF
TRBJ2-3,15,TRBV6-1,CASSEALASTDTQYF
TRBJ2-1,13,TRBV5-1,CASSHVLSGEQFF
TRBJ1-2,16,TRBV10-3,CAISAAGQTTDYGYTF
TRBJ2-3,16,TRBV7-2,CASSRTSGEFTDTQYF
TRBJ2-7,13,TRBV7-9,CASSLGLGGEQYF
TRBJ2-4,17,TRBV6-5,CASSYSGSRGAKNIQYF
TRBJ2-1,16,TRBV28,CASSSFGQGGDNEQFF
TRBJ2-7,14,TRBV12-3/TRBV12-4,CASSLGTPSYEQYF
TRBJ2-1,17,TRBV7-2,CASSHIRCGGVYNEQFF
-,13,TRBV7-2,CASSFGRENEQYF
TRBJ2-6,16,TRBV10-3,CAISEFSVPGANVLTF
TRBJ1-2,12,TRBV29-1,CSSLGRINGYTF
TRBJ1-1,15,TRBV15,CATSRDSESFAEAFF
TRBJ1-2,14,TRBV20-1,CSAIPARENYGYTF
TRBJ2-1,15,TRBV7-3,CASSSTSGGDNEQFF
TRBJ1-4,15,TRBV28,CASSQRTGINEKLFF
TRBJ2-7,15,TRBV12-3/TRBV12-4,CASSLAGGRSYEQYF
TRBJ1-5,15,TRBV5-1,CASSPGDTMAQPQHF
TRBJ2-7,17,TRBV7-6,CASSPRGWDTSPSEQYF
TRBJ1-2,17,TRBV3-1,CASSHKEGLKSNYGYTF
TRBJ2-7,18,TRBV7-8,CASSLGTGGPGIGYEQYF
TRBJ1-2,14,TRBV12-3/TRBV12-4,CASAGQGAGYGYTF
TRBJ1-2,15,TRBV10-3,CAISASNDNNYGYTF
TRBJ1-5,13,TRBV6-5,CASSYSSNQPQHF
TRBJ1-2,15,TRBV2,CTSSLMTGSNYGYTF
TRBJ2-3,20,TRBV5-1,CASSPSHLGLAGASGDTQYF
TRBJ1-5,14,TRBV2,CASSVQGLNQPQHF
TRBJ1-2,13,TRBV13,CASSLTPLYGYTF
TRBJ2-7,15,TRBV11-3,CASSIGTSYFYEQYF
TRBJ1-6,17,TRBV20-1,CSARDSLKIGRLSPLHF
TRBJ1-2,16,TRBV4-2,CASSQNPGSPIGGYTF
TRBJ2-7,15,TRBV24-1,CATSDRTSGSYEQYF